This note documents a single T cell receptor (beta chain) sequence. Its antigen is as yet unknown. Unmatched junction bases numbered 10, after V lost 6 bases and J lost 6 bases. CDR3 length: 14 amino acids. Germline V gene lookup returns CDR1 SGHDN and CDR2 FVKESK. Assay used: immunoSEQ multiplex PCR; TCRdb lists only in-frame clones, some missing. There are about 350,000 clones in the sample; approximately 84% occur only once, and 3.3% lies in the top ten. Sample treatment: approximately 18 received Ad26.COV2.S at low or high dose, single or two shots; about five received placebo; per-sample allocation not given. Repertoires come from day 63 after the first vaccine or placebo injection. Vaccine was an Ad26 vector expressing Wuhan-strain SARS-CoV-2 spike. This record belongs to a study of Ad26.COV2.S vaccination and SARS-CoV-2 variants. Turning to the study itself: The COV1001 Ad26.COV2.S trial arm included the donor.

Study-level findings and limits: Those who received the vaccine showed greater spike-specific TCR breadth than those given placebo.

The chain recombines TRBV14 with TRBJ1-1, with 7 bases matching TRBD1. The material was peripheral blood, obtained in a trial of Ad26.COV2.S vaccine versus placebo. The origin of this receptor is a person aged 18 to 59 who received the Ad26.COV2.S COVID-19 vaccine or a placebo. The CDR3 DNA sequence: TGTGCCAGCAGGGACATAGGGGGCGGGTCTGAAGCTTTCTTT. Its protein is CASRDIGGGSEAFF.